Listed here are 10 T cell receptor beta chains from one sample, sequenced in a study of shared clonotypes between healthy human individuals. The protocol was immunoSEQ multiplex PCR, while the TCRdb copy is restricted to in-frame clones and leaves out a portion. Here the sample spans around 1.1 million clones, around 78% being singletons. Sequencing was carried out using memory CD4+ T cells from PBMCs. The subset denotes: CD45RA-negative fraction. The source is a man younger than 35 in good health. Some clones in this sample may be carry-over from other donors' samples.

V usage is TRBV5-6 and J usage is TRBJ2-4, with a weak D call TRBD1 (6 bases). V lost 4 bases and J lost 4, with 15 bases in between. The length of the CDR3 is 15 residues. Germline V lookup: CDR1 SGHDT, CDR2 YYEEEE. The CDR3 sequence: CASSQVGGEKNIQYF. CDR3 nucleotides: TGTGCCAGCAGCCAGGTAGGGGGAGAAAAAAACATTCAGTACTTC.

This chain joins TRBV7-9 and TRBJ1-2, with D unclear. Trimming shortened V by 0 bases and J by 12 bases, and 14 bases separated the two germline ends. From germline, CDR1 is SEHNR and CDR2 FQNEAQ (reference sequence). The CDR3 spans 13 residues. CDR3 DNA sequence: TGTGCCAGCAGCTTAGCGACGGCCCCTCGGCACACCTTC. Encoded protein: CASSLATAPRHTF.

This chain uses TRBV2 with TRBJ2-7; D is ambiguous. Trimming left V 5 bases short and J 0 bases short, with 14 bases between. The CDR3 length is 15 residues. CDR1 is SNHLY and CDR2 is FYNNEI in the germline V gene. CDR3 sequence reads: CASSNPTPSSYEQYF. CDR3 sequence (DNA): TGTGCCAGCAGTAACCCCACCCCGAGCTCCTACGAGCAGTACTTC.

This chain joins TRBV5-1 and TRBJ2-3; 7 bases match TRBD2. Trimming at V came to 4 bases and at J to 0 bases, leaving 8 bases not matched to a gene. CDR1 and CDR2 from the germline V gene are SGHRS and YFSETQ. This CDR3 region has 16 residues. The CDR3 here is CASSALLAQSTDTQYF. The CDR3 region has the DNA TGCGCCAGCAGCGCCCTACTAGCGCAAAGCACAGATACGCAGTATTTT.

The chain combines TRBV19 with TRBJ2-1; a possible D gene is TRBD2 (5 bases). CDR3 size: 18 residues. Trimming stripped 5 bases from V and 2 bases from J, with 22 bases between. Germline V gives CDR1 LNHDA, CDR2 SQIVND (reference sequence). CDR3 nucleotide sequence: TGTGCCAGTAGTGTCCGTCGGGGAGCCCAAATTACCTACAATGAGCAGTTCTTC. Its translation is CASSVRRGAQITYNEQFF. The full variable domain, with the rest looked up from reference TRBV19 and TRBJ2-1, is DGGITQSPKYLFRKEGQNVTLSCEQNLNHDAMYWYRQDPGQGLRLIYYSQIVNDFQKGDIAEGYSVSREKKESFPLTVTSAQKNPTAFYLCASSVRRGAQITYNEQFFGPGTRLTVL.

This chain links TRBV5-1 with TRBJ2-7; D perhaps matches TRBD1 (5 bases). This CDR3 is 13 amino acids long. Germline CDR1 reads SGHRS; CDR2 reads YFSETQ. Trimming removed 4 bases at V and 7 bases at J, with 15 bases between. CDR3 in amino acids: CASSPRGLGEQYF. The CDR3 coding sequence is TGCGCCAGCAGCCCTAGGGGTTTGGGTGAGCAGTACTTC.

A single count supports this clone. The J gene is TRBJ2-3, the V gene TRBV6-5; 13 bases match TRBD2. Germline V CDR1 and CDR2: MNHEY, SVGAGI. The junction had 4 bases not matched to a gene; V was cut back by 4 bases and J by 6 bases. The CDR3 extends over 15 amino acids. Written as DNA, the CDR3 is TGTGCCAGCAGTTTTAGGACTAGCGGGAGTGATACGCAGTATTTT. Translation: CASSFRTSGSDTQYF.

Remarks on this clone: At the DNA level, this CDR3 is encoded by other sequences in the same sample as well. V usage is TRBV6-5 and J usage is TRBJ2-3, with a possible D match to TRBD2 (5 bases). Trimming cost V 7 bases and J 6 bases, with 17 bases left between them. This CDR3 has 14 residues. Per germline, CDR1 MNHEY and CDR2 SVGAGI. The CDR3 sequence is CASTSGGRGDTQYF. The CDR3 nucleotides are TGTGCCAGCACGTCCGGAGGACGAGGGGATACGCAGTATTTT.

The chain recombines TRBV19 with TRBJ1-5; possible D gene TRBD1, 5 bases. V was trimmed by 3 bases and J by 10 bases, leaving 16 bases between them. This CDR3 has 14 residues. From germline, CDR1 is LNHDA and CDR2 SQIVND (reference sequence). The CDR3 loop reads CASSIRGTLVPQHF. CDR3 sequence (DNA): TGTGCCAGTAGTATCAGAGGGACCCTGGTTCCCCAGCATTTT.

The chain has TRBV28 and TRBJ2-5; unclear D gene. Trimming pared 8 bases from V and 7 bases from J, leaving 14 bases between. The germline V gene encodes CDR1 MDHEN and CDR2 SYDVKM. The CDR3 is 12 amino acids. CDR3 DNA sequence: TGTGCCAGCCAGAAGTCGACGGGGACCCAGTACTTC. Residues: CASQKSTGTQYF.